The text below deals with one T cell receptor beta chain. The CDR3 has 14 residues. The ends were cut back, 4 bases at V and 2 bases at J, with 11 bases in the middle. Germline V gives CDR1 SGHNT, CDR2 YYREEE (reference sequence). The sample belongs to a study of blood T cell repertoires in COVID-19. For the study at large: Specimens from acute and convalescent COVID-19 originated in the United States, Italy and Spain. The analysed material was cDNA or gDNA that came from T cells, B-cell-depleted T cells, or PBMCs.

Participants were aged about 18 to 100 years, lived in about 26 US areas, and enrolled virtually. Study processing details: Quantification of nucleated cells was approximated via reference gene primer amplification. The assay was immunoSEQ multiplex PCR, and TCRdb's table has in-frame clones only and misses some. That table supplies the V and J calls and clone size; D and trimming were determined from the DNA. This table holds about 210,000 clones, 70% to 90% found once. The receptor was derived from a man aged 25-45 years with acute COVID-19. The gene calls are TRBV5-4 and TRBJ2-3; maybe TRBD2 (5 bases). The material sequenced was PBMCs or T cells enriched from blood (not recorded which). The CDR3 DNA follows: TGTGCCAGCAGCGACGGACTCAACACAGATACGCAGTATTTT. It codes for CASSDGLNTDTQYF.